The 11 T cell receptor beta chains given below trace back to one sample, sequenced in a study of T cells in localized non-small cell lung cancer. Measured with immunoSEQ multiplex PCR; TCRdb has only the in-frame clones, and not every one. The sample lists about 3,000 clones, about 20% seen once, with roughly a fifth in the top ten. Sequencing was performed on lung tumor tissue, taken before any cancer treatment. These receptors all come from a man between 40 and 69 years old with stage I squamous cell lung carcinoma.

This clone turned up a few times. The chain is built from TRBV7-2 and TRBJ1-1; D unresolved. The CDR3 has 13 amino acids. Trimming cost V 0 bases and J 0 bases, with 2 bases left between them. Germline CDR1 and CDR2: SGHTA and FQGNSA. The CDR3 is CASSLALNTEAFF. CDR3 bases: TGTGCCAGCAGCTTAGCCCTGAACACTGAAGCTTTCTTT. Variable domain in full (rest from reference TRBV7-2 and TRBJ1-1): GAGVSQSPSNKVTEKGKDVELRCDPISGHTALYWYRQSLGQGLEFLIYFQGNSAPDKSGLPSDRFSAERTGGSVSTLTIQRTQQEDSAVYLCASSLALNTEAFFGQGTRLTVV.

The chain has TRBV15 and TRBJ2-7, with D perhaps given as TRBD1 or TRBD2 (6 bases each). The CDR3 is made up of 15 amino acids. V was pared by 1 base and J by 5 bases, with 15 bases between. Per germline, CDR1 LNHNV and CDR2 YYDKDF (reference sequence). CDR3: CATSRGGGRVHEQYF. The CDR3 DNA sequence: TGTGCCACCAGCAGAGGTGGGGGGCGCGTCCACGAGCAGTACTTC.

The sample holds a few counts of this clone. The chain couples TRBV6-8 to TRBJ1-2; D is undetermined. Trimming cost V 8 bases and J 7 bases, with 20 bases left between them. The germline V gene encodes CDR1 MNHGY and CDR2 SAAAGT. This CDR3 has 14 residues. The CDR3 loop is CASSRGGSERGYTF. The DNA for the CDR3 is TGTGCCAGCTCGCGGGGAGGTTCGGAGCGTGGCTACACCTTC.

This clone is deemed medium-sized. The chain combines TRBV11-3 with TRBJ2-7, with D perhaps TRBD1 or TRBD2 (5 bases each). Germline-derived CDR1 and CDR2 are SGHNT and YENEEA. The length of the CDR3 is 14 residues. Between the trimmed V and J ends, which lost 1 base and 5 bases, there was a span of 12 bases. CDR3: CASSLGGAKNEQYF. The CDR3 DNA is TGTGCCAGCAGCTTAGGAGGGGCTAAGAACGAGCAGTACTTC.

V usage is TRBV29-1 and J usage is TRBJ1-1, with D uncertain. Trimming removed 2 bases from V and 0 bases from J, with 4 bases in between. This CDR3 has 12 residues. Germline values: CDR1 SQVTM, CDR2 ANQGSEA. The CDR3 nucleotides are TGCAGCGTTGAAACACTGAACACTGAAGCTTTCTTT. Its protein is CSVETLNTEAFF.

This clone appeared a few times. The chain joins TRBV28 to TRBJ2-7; perhaps D is TRBD1 or TRBD2 (6 bases each). Trimming took 4 bases from V and 7 from J, leaving 14 bases between them. The CDR3 is 13 amino acids. CDR1 is MDHEN and CDR2 is SYDVKM in the germline V gene. The CDR3 is CASSSGQRGEQYF. The CDR3 DNA sequence: TGTGCCAGCAGTTCGGGACAACGGGGGGAGCAGTACTTC.

The rearrangement links TRBV5-1 to TRBJ1-1; D uncertain. Looked up from germline, CDR1 is SGHRS and CDR2 is YFSETQ. V was shortened by 0 bases and J by 1 base, with 10 bases between the two germline ends. This CDR3 spans 15 amino acids. The CDR3 loop is CASSLAVGKNTEAFF. CDR3 bases: TGCGCCAGCAGCTTGGCCGTAGGGAAGAACACTGAAGCTTTCTTT.

The chain joins TRBV18 to TRBJ1-2; 7 positions match TRBD1. The germline V gene has CDR1 KGHSH and CDR2 LQKENI. V shed 0 bases and J 1 base; nucleotides not matched to a gene: 5. This CDR3 has 16 residues. CDR3 protein: CASSPPGTGVNYGYTF. The CDR3 DNA is TGTGCCAGCTCACCACCGGGTACAGGGGTTAACTATGGCTACACCTTC.

This clone was observed a handful of times. The chain has TRBV28 and TRBJ1-4; D perhaps matches TRBD1 (6 bases). This CDR3 has 12 residues. The V end lost 7 bases, the J end lost 8 bases, and 11 bases lay between the germline ends. Germline V gene lookup returns CDR1 MDHEN and CDR2 SYDVKM. The chain's CDR3 is CASNSRGEKLFF. CDR3 nucleotide sequence: TGTGCCAGCAACTCGAGGGGGGAAAAACTGTTTTTT.

The chain uses TRBV6-8 and TRBJ2-1, with 12 nucleotides matching TRBD2. CDR1 is MNHGY, CDR2 SAAAGT, per germline. J gave up 3 bases and V 6 bases, and 3 bases lay outside the gene matches. The CDR3 has 15 residues. For the CDR3, the DNA is TGTGCCAGCAGGCAGACTAGCGGGGGCTACAATGAGCAGTTCTTC. Protein sequence: CASRQTSGGYNEQFF.

This clone was counted a few times. The V gene is TRBV6-8, the J gene TRBJ2-7, with TRBD2 identical over 7 bases. The length of the CDR3 is 15 residues. The trim removed 10 bases at V and 1 base at J, leaving 13 bases unmatched. Germline CDR1 MNHGY, CDR2 SAAAGT. The CDR3 loop is CAIRSGGSGSYEQYF. CDR3 coding DNA: TGTGCCATCAGGTCGGGGGGTAGCGGATCCTACGAGCAGTACTTC.